Listed here is a single T cell receptor beta chain. Its antigen remains unidentified. This specimen comes from a study of cytomegalovirus exposure and HLA in healthy donors. Germline loops: CDR1 ENHRY, CDR2 SYGVKD. J gave up 2 bases and V 3 bases, and 7 bases lay outside the gene matches. The CDR3 is 16 residues long. Regarding the study as a whole: Only CMV serostatus was available as immune exposure information. Of the V segments, some could not be distinguished, including TRBV6-2 and TRBV6-3, and were excluded. TCR beta sequences reportedly predicted most subjects' HLA-A and HLA-B alleles accurately.

The PCR ran on 60 Vbeta and 13 Jbeta primers. Profiling relied on immunoSEQ multiplex PCR, and the TCRdb table lists in-frame clones only, not all of them. The sample includes about 180,000 clones, 65% to 85% of them seen just once. The chain employs TRBV10-3 and TRBJ2-3; 8 bases map to TRBD2. Sequences were obtained from PBMCs. The receptor comes from a girl under 18 in good health and CMV-seropositive. The CDR3: CAISDPAGGNTDTQYF. The CDR3 DNA sequence: TGTGCCATCAGTGACCCTGCGGGAGGAAACACAGATACGCAGTATTTT.